This paragraph reports one T cell receptor (beta chain). What it binds is not known. CDR1 SGHAT and CDR2 FQNNGV come from the germline V gene. CDR3 length: 13 amino acids. V lost 11 bases and J 3 bases, leaving 16 bases between the germline ends. The table came from immunoSEQ multiplex PCR; TCRdb's copy has only in-frame clones and leaves some out. The data show approximately 65,000 clones, with 94% seen just once and roughly 1% held by the top ten. This sample was included in a study of cytomegalovirus exposure and HLA in healthy donors. Whole-study results and caveats: Reportedly, diagnosis of cytomegalovirus status by the classifier showed high specificity and sensitivity.

This chain connects TRBV11-2 to TRBJ2-5; D may be TRBD1 (5 bases). The specimen was PBMCs. The receptor comes from a woman aged 18 to 35 in good health and CMV-seronegative. The CDR3 nucleotides read TGTGCCGTGAGCGCAGGGATGGAAGAGACCCAGTACTTC. Translating it yields CAVSAGMEETQYF. Full variable domain (remainder filled in from reference TRBV11-2 and TRBJ2-5): EAGVAQSPRYKIIEKRQSVAFWCNPISGHATLYWYQQILGQGPKLLIQFQNNGVVDDSQLPKDRFSAERLKGVDSTLKIQPAKLEDSAVYLCAVSAGMEETQYFGPGTRLLVL.